These 9 T cell receptor beta chains share one sample of origin, sequenced in a study of blood T cell repertoires in COVID-19. Profiled with immunoSEQ multiplex PCR; TCRdb holds only in-frame clones, not every one. This table holds 35,000 to 50,000 clones, 70% to 90% found once. The sample comprised peripheral blood. These receptors were obtained from a man in his fifties or sixties with acute or convalescent COVID-19.

V usage is TRBV6-2 or TRBV6-3 and J usage is TRBJ2-7; 11 nucleotides agree with TRBD2. Germline loops: CDR1 MNHEY, CDR2 SVGEGT. V lost 2 bases, J lost 0 bases, and 0 bases stayed unmatched. The CDR3 extends over 15 amino acids. CDR3 amino acids: CASSYGTSGSYEQYF. DNA of the CDR3: TGTGCCAGCAGTTACGGGACTAGCGGCTCCTACGAGCAGTACTTC.

This clone was recorded only once. The rearrangement links TRBV5-6 to TRBJ1-2, with 7 positions matching TRBD1. The CDR3 is 15 amino acids. From germline, CDR1 is SGHDT and CDR2 YYEEEE. V gave up 1 base and J gave up 4 bases; unmatched junction bases: 7. The CDR3 loop is CASSLQGQSLYGYTF. In nucleotides, the CDR3 is TGTGCCAGCAGCTTGCAGGGACAGTCCCTCTATGGCTACACCTTC. The full variable domain, with the rest looked up from reference TRBV5-6 and TRBJ1-2, is DAGVTQSPTHLIKTRGQQVTLRCSPKSGHDTVSWYQQALGQGPQFIFQYYEEEERQRGNFPDRFSGHQFPNYSSELNVNALLLGDSALYLCASSLQGQSLYGYTFGSGTRLTVV.

The rearrangement links TRBV9 to TRBJ2-2, with 8 bases that match TRBD2. Trimming took 2 bases from V and 7 from J; bases not matched to a gene: 10. This CDR3 comprises 16 residues. The V gene's germline CDR1 is SGDLS and CDR2 YYNGEE. CDR3: CASSVVSGASGGELFF. In DNA, the CDR3 is TGTGCCAGCAGCGTTGTTAGCGGGGCCTCGGGCGGGGAGCTGTTTTTT. The full variable domain, its missing parts supplied by reference TRBV9 and TRBJ2-2, is DSGVTQTPKHLITATGQRVTLRCSPRSGDLSVYWYQQSLDQGLQFLIQYYNGEERAKGNILERFSAQQFPDLHSELNLSSLELGDSALYFCASSVVSGASGGELFFGEGSRLTVL.

The chain couples TRBV21-1 to TRBJ1-1; no check of the table's D call, TRBD1, against the DNA was made. TRBV21-1 is described as a pseudogene. The CDR3 contains 15 residues. The CDR3 DNA follows: TGTGCCAGCAGCAAAGCGGGGACAGGAAACACTGAAGCTTTCTTT. Its protein is CASSKAGTGNTEAFF.

The chain joins TRBV5-5 to TRBJ2-7; D call uncertain. Germline V gene data show CDR1 as SGHKS and CDR2 as YYEKEE (reference sequence). This CDR3 is built from 15 residues. Trimming took off 0 bases at V and 0 bases at J, with 10 bases between the two ends. The CDR3 region is CASSLEWQVSYEQYF. The CDR3 nucleotides are TGTGCCAGCAGCTTGGAGTGGCAGGTCTCCTACGAGCAGTACTTC.

The chain joins TRBV13 to TRBJ1-1; 8 bases map to TRBD1. The CDR3 is 13 amino acids. The trim removed 9 bases at V and 0 bases at J, leaving 3 bases unmatched. The germline CDR1 and CDR2 sequences are PRHDT and FYEKMQ (reference sequence). The CDR3 DNA is TGTGCCAGTAACAGGGGGGTGAACACTGAAGCTTTCTTT. It is translated as CASNRGVNTEAFF.

The chain carries TRBV5-5 and TRBJ2-1, with TRBD2 matching 9 bases. Germline assignment: CDR1 SGHKS and CDR2 YYEKEE (reference sequence). The CDR3 is 17 amino acids. J gave up 6 bases and V 2 bases, and 12 bases lay outside the gene matches. CDR3 sequence reads: CASSFVRGGLTINEQFF. CDR3 DNA: TGTGCCAGCAGCTTCGTGCGGGGGGGCCTGACTATCAATGAGCAGTTCTTC.

The chain uses TRBV5-1 and TRBJ2-5, with TRBD2 matching over 8 bases. The CDR3 covers 15 residues. Trimming at V came to 0 bases and at J to 4 bases, leaving 5 bases not matched to a gene. CDR1 is SGHRS and CDR2 is YFSETQ in the germline V gene. CDR3 sequence (DNA): TGCGCCAGCAGCTTGGCCCCGGGGGGGCTAGAGACCCAGTACTTC. Its translation: CASSLAPGGLETQYF.

The chain uses TRBV19 and TRBJ1-2, with 8 positions matching TRBD1. CDR1 and CDR2 (germline): LNHDA, SQIVND (reference sequence). Unmatched junction bases numbered 8, after V lost 9 bases and J lost 2 bases. The CDR3 extends over 14 amino acids. CDR3 coding DNA: TGTGCCAGAGCTACCGGGACAGGCAACTATGGCTACACCTTC. Its translation is CARATGTGNYGYTF.